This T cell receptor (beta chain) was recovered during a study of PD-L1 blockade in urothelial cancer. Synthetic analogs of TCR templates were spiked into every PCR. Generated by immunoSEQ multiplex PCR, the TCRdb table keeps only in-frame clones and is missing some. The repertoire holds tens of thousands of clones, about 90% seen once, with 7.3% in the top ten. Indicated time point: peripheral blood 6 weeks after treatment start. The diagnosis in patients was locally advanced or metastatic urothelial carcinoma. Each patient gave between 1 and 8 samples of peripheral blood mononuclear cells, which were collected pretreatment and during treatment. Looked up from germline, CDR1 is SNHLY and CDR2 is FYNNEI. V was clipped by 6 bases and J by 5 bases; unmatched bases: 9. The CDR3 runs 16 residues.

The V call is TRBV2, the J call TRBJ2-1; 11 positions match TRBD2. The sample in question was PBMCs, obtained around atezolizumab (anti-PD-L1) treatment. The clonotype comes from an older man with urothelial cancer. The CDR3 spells CASRGSLAGGHNEQFF. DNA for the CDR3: TGTGCCAGCAGGGGGAGTCTAGCGGGAGGACACAATGAGCAGTTCTTC.